The 11 T cell receptor beta chains below all came from one sample that was sequenced in a study of cytomegalovirus exposure and HLA in healthy donors. Measured with immunoSEQ multiplex PCR; TCRdb has only the in-frame clones, and not every one. The sample lists around 250,000 clones, around 90% seen once, with 3.1% in the top ten. The sequenced sample consisted of PBMCs. All receptors derive from a woman in her 30s in good health and CMV-seronegative.

The chain recombines TRBV19 with TRBJ1-1; unclear D gene. Germline V gene data show CDR1 as LNHDA and CDR2 as SQIVND (reference sequence). Between the trimmed V and J ends, which lost 5 bases and 3 bases, there was a span of 7 bases. There are 12 residues in the CDR3. The CDR3 is CASSVEDTEAFF. The CDR3 DNA is TGTGCCAGTAGTGTGGAGGACACTGAAGCTTTCTTT.

This clone was seen a single time. This chain joins TRBV27 and TRBJ1-5; no firm D call. CDR3 size: 13 residues. V was trimmed by 1 base and J by 5 bases, leaving 6 bases between them. Germline CDR1 reads MNHEY; CDR2 reads SMNVEV (reference sequence). The CDR3 nucleotides are TGTGCCAGCAGTTTATTAGGAGATCAGCCCCAGCATTTT. Residues: CASSLLGDQPQHF.

V and J are TRBV29-1 and TRBJ2-1, with 11 positions matching TRBD2. From germline, CDR1 is SQVTM and CDR2 ANQGSEA. The CDR3 runs to 14 residues. The V and J ends lost 3 bases and 8 bases, in that order; junction bases with no gene match: 6. CDR3 protein: CSVDALAGGYEQFF. The CDR3 DNA follows: TGCAGCGTTGACGCGCTAGCGGGAGGATATGAGCAGTTCTTC.

The chain is built from TRBV28 and TRBJ2-7, with 10 bases identical to TRBD2. Germline CDR1 is MDHEN and CDR2 is SYDVKM. Germline trimming cut 5 bases from V and 5 bases from J; bases unmatched to any gene: 9. There are 15 residues in the CDR3. In DNA form, the CDR3 reads TGTGCCAGCAGTCAAACTCCTAGCGGGAGCAACGAGCAGTACTTC. Its protein product is CASSQTPSGSNEQYF.

CDR3 sequence reads: CASSLSPPGANVLTF. The CDR3 DNA sequence: TGTGCCAGCAGTCTTTCCCCCCCGGGGGCCAACGTCCTGACTTTC. The chain couples TRBV27 to TRBJ2-6; unclear D gene. The CDR3 loop spans 15 amino acids. Trimming took off 5 bases at V and 4 bases at J, with 12 bases between the two ends. Germline CDR1 MNHEY, CDR2 SMNVEV (reference sequence).

J is TRBJ1-2 and V is TRBV14, with 7 bases identical to TRBD1. The CDR3 is 14 residues long. V was pared by 1 base and J by 5 bases, with 4 bases of the junction left unmatched. Germline V gene lookup returns CDR1 SGHDN and CDR2 FVKESK. For the CDR3, the DNA is TGTGCCAGCAGCCAAGGGACAGGTTGGTATGGCTACACCTTC. It yields the protein CASSQGTGWYGYTF. Combining the CDR3 with reference TRBV14 and TRBJ1-2 gives the whole variable domain EAGVTQFPSHSVIEKGQTVTLRCDPISGHDNLYWYRRVMGKEIKFLLHFVKESKQDESGMPNNRFLAERTGGTYSTLKVQPAELEDSGVYFCASSQGTGWYGYTFGSGTRLTVV.

The CDR3 bases are TGCGCCAGCAGCCAAGTCGGACTGAAGAATGAAAAACTGTTTTTT. As protein: CASSQVGLKNEKLFF. The chain is built from TRBV4-1 and TRBJ1-4; D call uncertain. Germline CDR1 and CDR2: MGHRA and YSYEKL. The CDR3 spans 15 residues. The V gene lost 1 base and the J gene lost 5 bases, with 11 bases spanning the gap.

The genes are TRBV30 and TRBJ2-2, with a weak D call TRBD1 (5 bases). V lost 1 base and J lost 0, with 6 bases in between. The CDR3 sequence is 14 residues long. Germline V gene lookup returns CDR1 GTSNPN and CDR2 SVGIG (reference sequence). The CDR3 DNA is TGTGCCTGGAGTGACAGGCCGAACACCGGGGAGCTGTTTTTT. Translation gives CAWSDRPNTGELFF. Combining the CDR3 with reference TRBV30 and TRBJ2-2 gives the whole variable domain SQTIHQWPATLVQPVGSPLSLECTVEGTSNPNLYWYRQAAGRGLQLLFYSVGIGQISSEVPQNLSASRPQDRQFILSSKKLLLSDSGFYLCAWSDRPNTGELFFGEGSRLTVL.

V usage is TRBV4-1 and J usage is TRBJ1-2, with D unresolved. Between the trimmed V and J ends, which lost 5 bases and 0 bases, there was a span of 13 bases. The CDR3 consists of 15 residues. Germline values: CDR1 MGHRA, CDR2 YSYEKL. The CDR3: CASSKPDGANYGYTF. The CDR3 coding sequence is TGCGCCAGCAGCAAACCGGACGGAGCTAACTATGGCTACACCTTC.

The chain links TRBV6-5 to TRBJ1-1; D gene uncertain. Trimming removed 10 bases from V and 4 bases from J, with 19 bases in between. Germline CDR1 reads MNHEY; CDR2 reads SVGAGI. The CDR3 totals 14 residues. CDR3 protein: CATHTSVLSTEAFF. As DNA, the CDR3 is TGTGCCACCCATACTTCGGTGCTGAGCACTGAAGCTTTCTTT.

This chain links TRBV29-1 with TRBJ2-2; D call uncertain. This CDR3 spans 13 amino acids. Trimming took 7 bases from V and 1 from J, leaving 10 bases between them. Looked up from germline, CDR1 is SQVTM and CDR2 is ANQGSEA. DNA of the CDR3: TGCAGCGCTGCTGGGGAGAACACCGGGGAGCTGTTTTTT. It encodes CSAAGENTGELFF.